The 30 T cell receptor beta chains below were found in one sample sequenced in a study of identical twins (dated by TCRdb to the mid-2010s). Library generation was performed with 5' RACE. Sequencing took place on an Illumina HiSeq 2000. TCRdb cleaned the public reads at Q25 with fastp, built clones with MiXCR and kept in-frame beta chains. Rows are unified per CDR3 protein, each entry keeping the most common DNA and genes. This sample comprises 1.5 million to 2 million distinct CDR3 sequences, 32% of them detected only once. The ten largest make up less than 0.35% of the sample. The sequenced sample was cord blood. These TCRs come from a newborn girl in good health.

This clonotype showed up many times. This chain links TRBV2 with TRBJ2-7; D not resolved. The CDR3 sequence is 12 residues long. V was cut by 4 bases and J by 1 base, with 5 bases left in between. The germline gives CDR1 SNHLY, CDR2 FYNNEI. The CDR3 loop reads CASSVRSYEQYF. The CDR3, as DNA: TGTGCCAGCAGTGTTCGGTCCTACGAGCAGTACTTC.

This chain joins TRBV12-3 or TRBV12-4 and TRBJ1-5, with D tentatively TRBD1 (6 bases). The CDR3 contains 15 residues. V lost 3 bases and J 6 bases, leaving 15 bases between the germline ends. CDR3 sequence reads: CASSLVQGGGQPQHF. CDR3 coding DNA: TGTGCCAGCAGTTTGGTGCAGGGAGGGGGTCAGCCCCAGCATTTT.

This clonotype was counted many times. This chain links TRBV11-2 with TRBJ1-2; D unresolved. This CDR3 spans 12 amino acids. Germline V gene sequence: CDR1 SGHAT, CDR2 FQNNGV. Trimming stripped 6 bases from V and 4 bases from J, with 9 bases between. In nucleotides, the CDR3 is TGTGCCAGCAGTAAAGAAGGCTATGGCTACACCTTC. It translates to CASSKEGYGYTF.

In DNA form, the CDR3 reads TGTGCCAGCAGTCAGCTGACAGGTCGGTCACCCCTCCACTTT. Amino acid sequence: CASSQLTGRSPLHF. This chain joins TRBV6-6 and TRBJ1-6, with D perhaps TRBD1 (6 bases). This CDR3 region has 14 residues. The V end lost 5 bases, the J end lost 10 bases, and 15 bases lay between the germline ends. Germline V gene sequence: CDR1 MNHNY, CDR2 SVGAGI (reference sequence).

J is TRBJ2-3 and V is TRBV2; the match to TRBD1 covers 12 bases. CDR1 is SNHLY and CDR2 is FYNNEI in the germline V gene. Trimming at V came to 2 bases and at J to 4 bases, leaving 4 bases not matched to a gene. The length of the CDR3 is 16 residues. The CDR3 DNA follows: TGTGCCAGCAGTGAATGGGGACAGGGGGCCTCAGATACGCAGTATTTT. This sequence encodes CASSEWGQGASDTQYF.

This clonotype was counted between two and nine times. The chain links TRBV29-1 to TRBJ2-3; D may be TRBD1 (6 bases). The CDR3 sequence is 16 residues long. Per the germline V gene, CDR1 is SQVTM and CDR2 is ANQGSEA. V lost 8 bases and J lost 4, with 25 bases in between. The CDR3 coding sequence is TGCAGCCCATATGTTGCGGACAGAAGGACGGCAGATACGCAGTATTTT. Translating it yields CSPYVADRRTADTQYF.

This clonotype was recorded a few times. The chain combines TRBV29-1 with TRBJ2-1; 8 positions agree with TRBD2. The end of the DNA fits TRBJ2-7 better, so the J call may be wrong. Germline V gene data show CDR1 as SQVTM and CDR2 as ANQGSEA. The CDR3 is made up of 13 amino acids. CDR3: CSVLSGGNNEQYF. The CDR3 bases are TGCAGCGTTTTGAGCGGGGGTAACAATGAGCAGTACTTC.

This chain connects TRBV29-1 to TRBJ1-1; D perhaps matches TRBD1 (6 bases). Germline values: CDR1 SQVTM, CDR2 ANQGSEA. The CDR3 sequence is 11 residues long. Trimming stripped 6 bases from V and 5 bases from J, with 10 bases between. The CDR3 coding sequence is TGCAGCGTAATCAGGGGAACTGAAGCTTTCTTT. Amino acid sequence: CSVIRGTEAFF.

V gene TRBV19 combines with J gene TRBJ1-5, with D tentatively TRBD1 (6 bases). Germline V gene sequence: CDR1 LNHDA, CDR2 SQIVND (reference sequence). The germline V and J ends were trimmed by 5 bases and 2 bases, with 13 bases remaining between them. The CDR3 contains 15 residues. As DNA, the CDR3 is TGTGCCAGTAGTCACAGGGAAGTGGGCAATCAGCCCCAGCATTTT. Its protein is CASSHREVGNQPQHF.

The rearrangement uses TRBV11-2 and TRBJ1-1; 10 nucleotides align to TRBD1. Germline V gene sequence: CDR1 SGHAT, CDR2 FQNNGV. The CDR3 runs to 19 residues. The ends lost 1 base at V and 3 bases at J; junction bases unmatched: 14. The CDR3 coding sequence is TGTGCCAGCAGCTTAGTAGCTTTCGACAGGGGGCGTTCGGACACTGAAGCTTTCTTT. It codes for CASSLVAFDRGRSDTEAFF. Combining the CDR3 with reference TRBV11-2 and TRBJ1-1 gives the whole variable domain EAGVAQSPRYKIIEKRQSVAFWCNPISGHATLYWYQQILGQGPKLLIQFQNNGVVDDSQLPKDRFSAERLKGVDSTLKIQPAKLEDSAVYLCASSLVAFDRGRSDTEAFFGQGTRLTVV.

This clonotype was found a few times. The rearrangement links TRBV20-1 to TRBJ1-5; 7 bases align to TRBD1. The J segment lost 3 bases and the V segment lost 6 bases, leaving 8 bases of the junction unmatched. The CDR3 is 14 residues long. Germline V gene sequence: CDR1 DFQATT, CDR2 SNEGSKA (reference sequence). This CDR3 is CSAEKTGFNQPQHF. CDR3 in DNA: TGCAGTGCCGAGAAGACAGGGTTCAATCAGCCCCAGCATTTT.

Turning to this clonotype: The junction and the germline gene differ at one end; a read error may be behind it. The genes are TRBV7-8 and TRBJ2-7, with 7 nucleotides matching TRBD1. The CDR3 sequence is 16 residues long. Germline CDR1 is SGHVS and CDR2 is FQNEAQ. CDR3: CASGLVKGDRIYEQYF. CDR3 bases: TGTGCCAGCGGCTTAGTTAAAGGGGACAGAATCTACGAGCAGTACTTC.

The gene calls are TRBV2 and TRBJ1-4; D not resolved. The V and J ends lost 1 base and 3 bases respectively, with 9 bases between them. The CDR3 runs to 15 residues. Germline V lookup: CDR1 SNHLY, CDR2 FYNNEI. The CDR3 sequence: CASSEGPRANEKLFF. CDR3 coding DNA: TGTGCCAGCAGTGAAGGGCCTCGAGCTAATGAAAAACTGTTTTTT.

The chain couples TRBV28 to TRBJ2-7; D gene unclear. V dropped 4 bases and J dropped 2 bases, with 9 bases sitting between them. The CDR3 is 13 residues long. Germline-derived CDR1 and CDR2 are MDHEN and SYDVKM. The CDR3 loop reads CASSSPPAYEQYF. As DNA, the CDR3 is TGTGCCAGCAGTTCCCCCCCGGCCTACGAGCAGTACTTC.

The CDR3 loop reads CASSYRRRHSPLHF. CDR3 sequence (DNA): TGTGCCAGCAGTTACAGGAGGCGGCATTCACCCCTCCACTTT. This chain joins TRBV6-6 and TRBJ1-6, with D unresolved. This CDR3 has 14 residues. Germline V gives CDR1 MNHNY, CDR2 SVGAGI (reference sequence). Trimming pared 2 bases from V and 8 bases from J, leaving 10 bases between.

The chain recombines TRBV7-8 with TRBJ2-5; D uncertain. This CDR3 region has 14 residues. V was shortened by 0 bases and J by 4 bases, with 9 bases between the two germline ends. In germline, CDR1 is SGHVS, CDR2 FQNEAQ. The CDR3 reads CASSLAPHIETQYF. CDR3 bases: TGTGCCAGCAGCTTAGCGCCACACATAGAGACCCAGTACTTC.

This clonotype was counted between two and nine times. The rearrangement uses TRBV2 and TRBJ1-4, with D hard to call. Trimming took 7 bases from V and 3 from J, leaving 9 bases between them. This CDR3 is 13 amino acids long. Germline assignment: CDR1 SNHLY and CDR2 FYNNEI. The CDR3 here is CASIERANEKLFF. CDR3 bases: TGTGCCAGCATAGAGAGGGCTAATGAAAAACTGTTTTTT.

The chain links TRBV9 to TRBJ2-5, with 13 bases aligning to TRBD2. The trim removed 5 bases at V and 13 bases at J, leaving 14 bases unmatched. Germline V gene sequence: CDR1 SGDLS, CDR2 YYNGEE. The CDR3 contains 15 residues. The CDR3: CASSTGLAGAQSMYF. In DNA form, the CDR3 reads TGTGCCAGCAGTACTGGACTAGCGGGGGCCCAAAGCATGTACTTC. Supplemented by reference TRBV9 and TRBJ2-5, the full variable domain reads DSGVTQTPKHLITATGQRVTLRCSPRSGDLSVYWYQQSLDQGLQFLIQYYNGEERAKGNILERFSAQQFPDLHSELNLSSLELGDSALYFCASSTGLAGAQSMYFGPGTRLLVL.

The chain links TRBV7-9 to TRBJ2-5, with D tentatively TRBD2 (5 bases). The V gene lost 5 bases and the J gene lost 13 bases, with 20 bases spanning the gap. The CDR3 runs to 13 residues. Germline assignment: CDR1 SEHNR and CDR2 FQNEAQ (reference sequence). CDR3 nucleotide sequence: TGTGCCAGCAGCAATCTAGGACTTCCCCGGCCGTACTTC. Translation gives CASSNLGLPRPYF.

The rearrangement joins TRBV24-1 to TRBJ2-5; D call uncertain. The V gene's germline CDR1 is KGHDR and CDR2 SFDVKD. The V end lost 2 bases, the J end lost 11 bases, and 20 bases lay between the germline ends. The CDR3 runs 15 residues. The CDR3: CATSDSLGGFNEQYF. CDR3 DNA sequence: TGTGCCACCAGTGATTCCCTCGGTGGGTTCAATGAGCAGTACTTC.

The chain has TRBV20-1 and TRBJ1-5, with a weak D call TRBD1 (5 bases). Trimming removed 3 bases from V and 6 bases from J, with 12 bases in between. The length of the CDR3 is 13 residues. Germline V CDR1 and CDR2: DFQATT, SNEGSKA (reference sequence). CDR3 residues: CSARGRGSQPQHF. The CDR3 coding sequence is TGCAGTGCTAGGGGTAGGGGAAGTCAGCCCCAGCATTTT.

J is TRBJ1-4 and V is TRBV12-3 or TRBV12-4; 7 bases align to TRBD1. This CDR3 is 15 amino acids long. V lost 8 bases to trimming and J lost 8 bases; unmatched junction nucleotides: 14. The CDR3 is CASRTGFWGKEKLFF. For the CDR3, the DNA is TGTGCCAGCCGGACAGGTTTTTGGGGTAAAGAAAAACTGTTTTTT.

This clonotype was seen a handful of times. This rearrangement joins TRBV27 to TRBJ2-4, with 9 positions matching TRBD1. With the DNA end fitting TRBJ2-7 better, the J assignment may be wrong. The CDR3 sequence is 15 residues long. Germline V CDR1 and CDR2: MNHEY, SMNVEV (reference sequence). The CDR3: CASSFFGTGINEQYF. CDR3 DNA sequence: TGTGCCAGCAGTTTTTTTGGGACAGGGATTAACGAGCAGTACTTC.

The V gene is TRBV30, the J gene TRBJ1-1; a possible D gene is TRBD1 (5 bases). CDR1 and CDR2 (germline): GTSNPN, SVGIG (reference sequence). The CDR3 has 13 residues. Trimming took off 0 bases at V and 6 bases at J, with 11 bases between the two ends. The CDR3 protein is CAWSVRGAPEAFF. The CDR3, as DNA: TGTGCCTGGAGTGTACGGGGCGCACCTGAAGCTTTCTTT.

In this sample, this clonotype turned up many times. The chain links TRBV20-1 to TRBJ2-1, with a possible D match to TRBD2 (5 bases). The length of the CDR3 is 17 residues. V was trimmed by 0 bases and J by 4 bases, leaving 19 bases between them. CDR1 is DFQATT and CDR2 is SNEGSKA in the germline V gene (reference sequence). The CDR3 is CSARDQLSPGGYNEQFF. Here the CDR3 DNA reads TGCAGTGCTAGAGATCAGCTTTCTCCCGGAGGTTACAATGAGCAGTTCTTC.

This clonotype was recorded only once. This chain joins TRBV7-2 and TRBJ2-3; TRBD2 aligns across 9 bases. The trim removed 5 bases at V and 1 base at J, leaving 7 bases unmatched. CDR1 and CDR2 (germline): SGHTA, FQGNSA. CDR3 length: 16 amino acids. Here the CDR3 reads CASSPAPSGGTDTQYF. The CDR3 DNA reads as TGTGCCAGCAGCCCTGCTCCTAGCGGGGGCACAGATACGCAGTATTTT. The variable domain in full, with the rest retrieved from reference TRBV7-2 and TRBJ2-3, is GAGVSQSPSNKVTEKGKDVELRCDPISGHTALYWYRQSLGQGLEFLIYFQGNSAPDKSGLPSDRFSAERTGGSVSTLTIQRTQQEDSAVYLCASSPAPSGGTDTQYFGPGTRLTVL.

This clonotype was picked up many times. The chain joins TRBV15 to TRBJ2-7, with unresolved D. From germline, CDR1 is LNHNV and CDR2 YYDKDF (reference sequence). CDR3 length: 15 residues. V dropped 0 bases and J dropped 3 bases, with 12 bases sitting between them. CDR3 loop: CATSRDPVVVYEQYF. For the CDR3, the DNA is TGTGCCACCAGCAGAGATCCAGTTGTTGTCTACGAGCAGTACTTC. Filled out from reference TRBV15 and TRBJ2-7, the complete variable domain reads DAMVIQNPRYQVTQFGKPVTLSCSQTLNHNVMYWYQQKSSQAPKLLFHYYDKDFNNEADTPDNFQSRRPNTSFCFLDIRSPGLGDTAMYLCATSRDPVVVYEQYFGPGTRLTVT.

This clonotype appeared a few times. The CDR3 loop reads CSARVGLEQETQYF. The CDR3 DNA is TGCAGTGCTAGAGTTGGGCTAGAGCAAGAGACCCAGTACTTC. The chain joins TRBV20-1 to TRBJ2-5; D gene unclear. Germline CDR1 is DFQATT and CDR2 is SNEGSKA (reference sequence). V lost 1 base to trimming and J lost 2 bases, with 11 bases between them. The CDR3 covers 14 residues.

In its sample, this clonotype was seen a few times. The J gene is TRBJ2-1, the V gene TRBV28; 8 bases are shared with TRBD2. The CDR3 contains 16 residues. Germline V gene sequence: CDR1 MDHEN, CDR2 SYDVKM. The trim removed 8 bases at V and 3 bases at J, leaving 12 bases unmatched. The DNA of the CDR3 is TGTGCCAGCCCACCGGGGGGGCTGATCGGCTACAATGAGCAGTTCTTC. Translated, it gives CASPPGGLIGYNEQFF.

A few counts support this clonotype. The chain recombines TRBV29-1 with TRBJ2-7, with D maybe TRBD2 (6 bases). CDR3 length: 13 amino acids. Trimming cost V 4 bases and J 1 base, with 11 bases left between them. Germline V gene lookup returns CDR1 SQVTM and CDR2 ANQGSEA. The CDR3 sequence: CSVVQEGSYEQYF. The CDR3 DNA sequence: TGCAGCGTTGTTCAGGAGGGATCCTACGAGCAGTACTTC.